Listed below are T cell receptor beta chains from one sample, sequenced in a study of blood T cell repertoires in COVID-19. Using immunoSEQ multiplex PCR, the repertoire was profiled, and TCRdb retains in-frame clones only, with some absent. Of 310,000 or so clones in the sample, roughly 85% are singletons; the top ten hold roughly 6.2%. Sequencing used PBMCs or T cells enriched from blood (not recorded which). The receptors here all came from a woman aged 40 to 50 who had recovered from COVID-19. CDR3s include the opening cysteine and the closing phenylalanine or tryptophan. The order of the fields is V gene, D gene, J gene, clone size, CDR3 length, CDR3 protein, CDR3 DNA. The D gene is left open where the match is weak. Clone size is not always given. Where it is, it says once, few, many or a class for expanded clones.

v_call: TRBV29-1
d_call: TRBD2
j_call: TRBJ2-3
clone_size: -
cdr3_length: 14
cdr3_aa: CSVAGTSGRVTQYF
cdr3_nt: TGCAGCGTCGCCGGGACTAGCGGGAGAGTTACGCAGTATTTT

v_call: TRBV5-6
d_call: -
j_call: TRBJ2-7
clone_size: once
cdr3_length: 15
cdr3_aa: CASSPPGRVSHEQYF
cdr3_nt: TGTGCCAGCAGCCCCCCCGGCAGGGTGTCCCACGAGCAGTACTTC

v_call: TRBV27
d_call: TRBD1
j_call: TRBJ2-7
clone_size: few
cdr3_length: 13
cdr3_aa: CASKGTGPYEQYF
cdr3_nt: TGTGCCAGCAAAGGGACAGGGCCCTACGAGCAGTACTTC

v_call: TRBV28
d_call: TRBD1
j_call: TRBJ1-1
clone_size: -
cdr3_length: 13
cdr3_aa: CASTVQGGTEAFF
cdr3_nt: TGTGCCAGCACCGTACAGGGGGGGACTGAAGCTTTCTTT

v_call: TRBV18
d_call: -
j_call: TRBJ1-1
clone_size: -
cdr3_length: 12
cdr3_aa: CASSPDRVEAFF
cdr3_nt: TGTGCCAGCTCACCCGACCGGGTTGAAGCTTTCTTT

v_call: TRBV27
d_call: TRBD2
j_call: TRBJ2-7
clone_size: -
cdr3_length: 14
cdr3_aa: CASSAERGAYEQYF
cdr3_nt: TGTGCCAGCAGTGCGGAGCGGGGCGCGTACGAGCAGTACTTC

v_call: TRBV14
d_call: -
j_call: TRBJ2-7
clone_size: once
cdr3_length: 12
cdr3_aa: CASSHTAYEQYF
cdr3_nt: TGTGCCAGCAGCCACACAGCCTACGAGCAGTACTTC

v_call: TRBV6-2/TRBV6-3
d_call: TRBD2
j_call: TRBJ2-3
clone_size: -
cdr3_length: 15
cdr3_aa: CASSYWTSGTDTQYF
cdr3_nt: TGTGCCAGCAGTTATTGGACTAGCGGCACAGATACGCAGTATTTT

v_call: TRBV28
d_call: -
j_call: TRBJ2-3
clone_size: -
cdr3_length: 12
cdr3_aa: CASSTSTDTQYF
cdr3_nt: TGTGCCAGCAGTACTAGCACAGATACGCAGTATTTT

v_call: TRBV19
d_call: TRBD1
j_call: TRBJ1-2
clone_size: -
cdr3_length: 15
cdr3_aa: CASSIEGTGSYGYTF
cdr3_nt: TGTGCCAGTAGTATAGAGGGGACAGGTTCCTATGGCTACACCTTC

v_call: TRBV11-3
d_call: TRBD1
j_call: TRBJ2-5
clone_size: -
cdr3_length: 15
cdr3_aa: CASSRTGTAQETQYF
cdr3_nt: TGTGCCAGCAGCAGAACCGGGACAGCACAAGAGACCCAGTACTTC

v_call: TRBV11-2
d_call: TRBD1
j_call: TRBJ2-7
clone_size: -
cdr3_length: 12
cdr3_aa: CASSPDRGQQYF
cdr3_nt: TGTGCCAGCAGCCCCGACAGGGGGCAACAGTACTTC

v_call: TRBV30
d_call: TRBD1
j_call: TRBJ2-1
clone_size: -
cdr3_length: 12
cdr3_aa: CAWSVPGGEQFF
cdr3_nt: TGTGCCTGGAGCGTCCCAGGGGGTGAGCAGTTCTTC

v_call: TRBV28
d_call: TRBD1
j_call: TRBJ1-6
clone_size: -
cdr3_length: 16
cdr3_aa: CASSQGTGPNNSPLHF
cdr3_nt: TGTGCCAGCAGTCAGGGGACAGGCCCTAATAATTCACCCCTCCACTTT

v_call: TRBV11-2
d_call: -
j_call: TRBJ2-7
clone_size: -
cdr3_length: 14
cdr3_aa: CASSFSRGAGEQYF
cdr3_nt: TGTGCCAGCAGCTTTTCCAGGGGGGCTGGTGAGCAGTACTTC

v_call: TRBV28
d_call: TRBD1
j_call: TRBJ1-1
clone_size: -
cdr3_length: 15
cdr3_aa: CASTSDPTGFLEAFF
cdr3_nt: TGTGCCAGCACGTCGGACCCGACAGGGTTTCTTGAAGCTTTCTTT

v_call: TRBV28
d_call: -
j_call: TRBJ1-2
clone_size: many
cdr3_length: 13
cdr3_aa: CASSQTGSYGYTF
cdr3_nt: TGTGCCAGCAGCCAGACAGGCAGCTATGGCTACACCTTC

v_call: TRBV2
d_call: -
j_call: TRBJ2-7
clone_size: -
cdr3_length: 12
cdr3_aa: CASSEQGHEQYF
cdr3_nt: TGTGCCAGCAGTGAACAGGGCCACGAGCAGTACTTC

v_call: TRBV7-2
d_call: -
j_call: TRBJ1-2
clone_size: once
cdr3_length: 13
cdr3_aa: CASSFRGEGFYTF
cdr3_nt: TGTGCCAGCAGCTTCCGGGGAGAGGGCTTTTACACCTTC

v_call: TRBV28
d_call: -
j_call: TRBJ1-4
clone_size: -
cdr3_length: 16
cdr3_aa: CASSSPGSSTNEKLFF
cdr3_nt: TGTGCCAGCAGTTCCCCTGGTAGTTCAACTAATGAAAAACTGTTTTTT

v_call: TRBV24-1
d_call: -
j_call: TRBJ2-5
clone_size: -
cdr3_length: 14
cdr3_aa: CATSDRRGQETQYF
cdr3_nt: TGTGCCACCAGTGATCGGCGAGGTCAAGAGACCCAGTACTTC

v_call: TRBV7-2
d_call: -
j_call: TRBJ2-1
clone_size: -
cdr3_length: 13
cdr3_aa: CASSLAQAGEQFF
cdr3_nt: TGTGCCAGCAGCTTAGCGCAGGCCGGTGAGCAGTTCTTC

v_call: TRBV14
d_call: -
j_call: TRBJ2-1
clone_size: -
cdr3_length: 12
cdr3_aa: CASSSLVNEQFF
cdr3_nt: TGTGCCAGCAGCTCTTTAGTCAATGAGCAGTTCTTC

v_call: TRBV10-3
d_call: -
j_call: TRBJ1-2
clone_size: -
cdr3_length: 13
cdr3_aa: CAISATAFYGYTF
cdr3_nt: TGTGCCATCAGTGCGACAGCCTTCTATGGCTACACCTTC

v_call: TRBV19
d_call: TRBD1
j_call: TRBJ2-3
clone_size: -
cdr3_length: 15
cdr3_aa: CASSRGQGNTDTQYF
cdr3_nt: TGTGCCAGTAGTAGGGGACAGGGGAACACAGATACGCAGTATTTT

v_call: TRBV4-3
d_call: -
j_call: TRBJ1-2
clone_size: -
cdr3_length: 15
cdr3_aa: CASSPPDREEDGYTF
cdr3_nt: TGCGCCAGCAGCCCGCCGGATCGGGAAGAGGATGGCTACACCTTC

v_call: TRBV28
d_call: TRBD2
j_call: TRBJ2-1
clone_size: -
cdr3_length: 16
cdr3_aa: CASSLLSLAGANEQFF
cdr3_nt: TGTGCCAGCAGTTTATTATCCCTAGCGGGAGCAAATGAGCAGTTCTTC

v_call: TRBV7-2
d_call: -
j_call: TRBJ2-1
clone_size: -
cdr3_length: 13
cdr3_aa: CASSPVLGGEQFF
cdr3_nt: TGTGCCAGCAGCCCCGTTTTGGGAGGTGAGCAGTTCTTC

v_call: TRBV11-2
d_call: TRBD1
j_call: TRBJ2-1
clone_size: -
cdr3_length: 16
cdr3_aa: CASSLLRGRSHNEQFF
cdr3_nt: TGTGCCAGCAGCTTATTGAGGGGGCGCTCACACAATGAGCAGTTCTTC

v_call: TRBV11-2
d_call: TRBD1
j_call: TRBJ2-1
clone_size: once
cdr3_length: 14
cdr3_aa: CASSQGDSYNEQFF
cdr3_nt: TGTGCCAGCAGCCAGGGGGACTCCTACAATGAGCAGTTCTTC

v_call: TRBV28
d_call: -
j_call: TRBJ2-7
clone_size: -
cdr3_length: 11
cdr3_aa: CASSLQREQYF
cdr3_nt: TGTGCCAGCAGTTTGCAACGGGAGCAGTACTTC

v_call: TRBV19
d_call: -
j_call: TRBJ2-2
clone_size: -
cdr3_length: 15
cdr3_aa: CASSIDRRNTGELFF
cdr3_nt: TGTGCCAGTAGTATCGATCGGAGAAACACCGGGGAGCTGTTTTTT

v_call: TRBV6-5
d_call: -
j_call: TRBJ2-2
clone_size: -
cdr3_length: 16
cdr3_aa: CASSSTSGGGTGELFF
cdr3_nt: TGTGCCAGCAGTTCCACCTCAGGGGGAGGCACCGGGGAGCTGTTTTTT

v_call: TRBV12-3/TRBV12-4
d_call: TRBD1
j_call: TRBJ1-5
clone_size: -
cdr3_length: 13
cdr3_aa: CASRTGANQPQHF
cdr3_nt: TGTGCCAGCAGAACAGGGGCAAATCAGCCCCAGCATTTT

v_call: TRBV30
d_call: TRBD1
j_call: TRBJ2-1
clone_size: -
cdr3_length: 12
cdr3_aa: CAFYRGLNEQFF
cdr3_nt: TGTGCCTTTTACAGGGGGCTGAATGAGCAGTTCTTC

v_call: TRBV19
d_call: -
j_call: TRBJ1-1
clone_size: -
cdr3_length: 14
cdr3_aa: CASSPEFQNTEAFF
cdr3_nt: TGTGCCAGTAGTCCAGAATTCCAGAACACTGAAGCTTTCTTT

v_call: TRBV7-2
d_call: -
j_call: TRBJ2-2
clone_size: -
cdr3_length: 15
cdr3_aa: CASSSYKGGTGELFF
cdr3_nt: TGTGCCAGCAGCTCTTACAAAGGGGGCACCGGGGAGCTGTTTTTT

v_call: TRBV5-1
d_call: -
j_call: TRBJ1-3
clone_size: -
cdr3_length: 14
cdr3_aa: CASSLAASGNTIYF
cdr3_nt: TGCGCCAGCAGCTTGGCCGCGTCAGGAAACACCATATATTTT

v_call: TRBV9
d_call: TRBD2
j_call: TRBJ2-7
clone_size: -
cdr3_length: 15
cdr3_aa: CASSVMGGSSYEQYF
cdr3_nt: TGTGCCAGCAGCGTAATGGGCGGGAGCTCCTACGAGCAGTACTTC

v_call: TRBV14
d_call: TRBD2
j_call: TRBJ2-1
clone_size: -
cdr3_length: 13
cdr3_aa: CASKGLAGNEQFF
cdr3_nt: TGTGCCAGCAAGGGGCTAGCGGGGAATGAGCAGTTCTTC

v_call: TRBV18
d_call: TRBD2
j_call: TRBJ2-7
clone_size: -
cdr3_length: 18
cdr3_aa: CASSKGAPREARTYEQYF
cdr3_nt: TGTGCCAGCTCAAAAGGGGCTCCGCGGGAGGCCCGAACCTACGAGCAGTACTTC

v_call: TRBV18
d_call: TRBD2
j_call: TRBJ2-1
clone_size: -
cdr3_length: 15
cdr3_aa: CASSLGLAAHNEQFF
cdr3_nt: TGTGCCAGCTCCCTAGGACTAGCAGCCCACAATGAGCAGTTCTTC

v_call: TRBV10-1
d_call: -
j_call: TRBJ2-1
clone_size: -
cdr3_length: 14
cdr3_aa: CASSESRVPNEQFF
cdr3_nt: TGCGCCAGCAGTGAGTCGAGAGTTCCGAATGAGCAGTTCTTC

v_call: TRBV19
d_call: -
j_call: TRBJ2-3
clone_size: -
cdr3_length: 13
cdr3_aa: CASSSGAKDTQYF
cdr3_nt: TGTGCCAGTAGTTCGGGAGCGAAAGATACGCAGTATTTT

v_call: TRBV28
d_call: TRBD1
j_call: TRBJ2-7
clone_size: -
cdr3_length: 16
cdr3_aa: CASSLPLGTGVVEQYF
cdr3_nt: TGTGCCAGCAGTTTACCCCTCGGGACAGGGGTCGTGGAGCAGTACTTC

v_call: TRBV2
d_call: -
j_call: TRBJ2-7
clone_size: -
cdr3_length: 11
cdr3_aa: CASGTEYEQYF
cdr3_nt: TGTGCATCAGGGACTGAATACGAGCAGTACTTC

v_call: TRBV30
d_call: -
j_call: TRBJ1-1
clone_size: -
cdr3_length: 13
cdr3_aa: CAWGGPGQKRAFF
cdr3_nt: TGTGCCTGGGGAGGTCCGGGACAAAAAAGAGCTTTCTTT